The 15 T cell receptor beta chains in this list originate from one sample, sequenced in a study of CD8+ T cells in alopecia areata. RNA was extracted and reverse transcribed into cDNA as the sequencing template. TCRdb's table, derived via immunoSEQ multiplex PCR, lists solely in-frame clones and lacks some. The sample gives some 210,000 clones, 50% to 60% of which show up once; less than 0.6% is in the top ten. The specimen was CD4+ T cells sorted from blood, collected at week 0. Every receptor here comes from a human donor with alopecia areata.

The CDR3 DNA sequence: TGTGCCAGCGAGCGGGGGGCTAGCGGGAGTGACGAGCAGTACTTC. Protein sequence: CASERGASGSDEQYF. The V and J genes are TRBV2 and TRBJ2-7; 10 positions agree with TRBD2. The CDR3 is 15 residues long. The germline V gene encodes CDR1 SNHLY and CDR2 FYNNEI. V trimming: 8 bases; J trimming: 5 bases; junction bases outside the gene matches: 12.

The J gene is TRBJ1-2, the V gene TRBV2, with D uncertain. Germline V lookup: CDR1 SNHLY, CDR2 FYNNEI. The CDR3 contains 13 residues. V was clipped by 6 bases and J by 1 base, with 9 bases between them. Here the CDR3 reads CASRGSNNYGYTF. In nucleotides, the CDR3 is TGTGCCAGCAGGGGGAGTAATAACTATGGCTACACCTTC.

The chain uses TRBV10-3 and TRBJ2-3, with D unclear. Trimming took 0 bases from V and 3 from J, leaving 7 bases between them. There are 14 residues in the CDR3. In germline, CDR1 is ENHRY, CDR2 SYGVKD. The CDR3 DNA follows: TGTGCCATCAGTGAGTCGATAAAGACAGATACGCAGTATTTT. This encodes CAISESIKTDTQYF.

This chain connects TRBV30 to TRBJ2-7, with D perhaps matching TRBD1 (5 bases). The V end was cut by 2 bases, the J end by 3 bases, with 11 bases between. The length of the CDR3 is 13 residues. The germline V gene encodes CDR1 GTSNPN and CDR2 SVGIG (reference sequence). The chain's CDR3 is CAWSRGGNYEQYF. The CDR3 DNA is TGTGCCTGGAGTAGGGGCGGAAACTACGAGCAGTACTTC.

V is TRBV29-1 and J is TRBJ1-1; D may be TRBD1 (5 bases). Deletions cut 7 bases from V and 0 bases from J, with 12 bases between. The germline V gene encodes CDR1 SQVTM and CDR2 ANQGSEA. The CDR3 contains 13 residues. CDR3 region: CSGTRDLNTEAFF. DNA of the CDR3: TGCAGCGGTACGCGGGACTTGAACACTGAAGCTTTCTTT.

The chain links TRBV30 to TRBJ1-5; D ambiguous. The CDR3 sequence is 11 residues long. Trimming stripped 8 bases from V and 4 bases from J, with 9 bases between. Germline loops: CDR1 GTSNPN, CDR2 SVGIG (reference sequence). The CDR3 DNA reads as TGTGCCCGCTTAAGGAATCAGCCCCAGCATTTT. This gives the protein CARLRNQPQHF.

This clone was seen a handful of times. The chain combines TRBV29-1 with TRBJ2-5; TRBD1 aligns across 7 bases. The CDR3 is 11 amino acids. The V gene end was trimmed by 7 bases and the J gene end by 7 bases; junction bases not matched to a gene: 6. CDR1 is SQVTM and CDR2 is ANQGSEA in the germline V gene. CDR3 protein: CSAGTDGTQYF. CDR3 bases: TGCAGCGCTGGGACAGACGGGACCCAGTACTTC.

DNA for the CDR3: TGCAGCGTTGCAAGGACTAGCGGGGAGACAGATACGCAGTATTTT. Its protein is CSVARTSGETDTQYF. This chain joins TRBV29-1 and TRBJ2-3; 12 nucleotides align to TRBD2. The junction had 5 bases not matched to a gene; V was cut back by 4 bases and J by 3 bases. The germline V gene has CDR1 SQVTM and CDR2 ANQGSEA. The CDR3 contains 15 residues.

There are a few counts of this clone. This chain connects TRBV29-1 to TRBJ1-1, with unresolved D. The CDR3 is 13 residues long. V lost 6 bases, J lost 5 bases, and 16 bases lay in between. Germline assignment: CDR1 SQVTM and CDR2 ANQGSEA. The CDR3 region has the DNA TGCAGCGTCGAACTCCCCTCCACTACTGAAGCTTTCTTT. Its protein product is CSVELPSTTEAFF.

This clone was recorded a few times. The chain employs TRBV9 and TRBJ2-2; possibly TRBD2 for D (6 bases). The V end was cut by 4 bases, the J end by 3 bases, with 10 bases between. Germline CDR1 is SGDLS and CDR2 is YYNGEE. The CDR3 is 14 amino acids. The CDR3, as DNA: TGTGCCAGCAGCTACACTAGCTACACCGGGGAGCTGTTTTTT. Amino acid sequence: CASSYTSYTGELFF. Together with reference TRBV9 and TRBJ2-2, the CDR3 gives the full variable domain: DSGVTQTPKHLITATGQRVTLRCSPRSGDLSVYWYQQSLDQGLQFLIQYYNGEERAKGNILERFSAQQFPDLHSELNLSSLELGDSALYFCASSYTSYTGELFFGEGSRLTVL.

This chain links TRBV7-9 with TRBJ2-1; TRBD2 matches at 8 bases. Germline assignment: CDR1 SEHNR and CDR2 FQNEAQ (reference sequence). V lost 4 bases to trimming and J lost 1 base; unmatched junction nucleotides: 6. This CDR3 spans 16 amino acids. CDR3 loop: CASSSPSGGSYNEQFF. For the CDR3, the DNA is TGTGCCAGCAGCTCTCCCAGCGGGGGTTCCTACAATGAGCAGTTCTTC.

Worth noting for this clone: This CDR3 is also generated by other DNA sequences in the sample. This sequence joins TRBV2 and TRBJ2-5; no definite D call. The CDR3 loop spans 11 amino acids. Germline V gene sequence: CDR1 SNHLY, CDR2 FYNNEI. V gave up 8 bases and J gave up 5 bases, with 9 bases separating them. CDR3 amino acids: CASATQETQYF. The CDR3 DNA follows: TGTGCCAGCGCAACACAGGAGACCCAGTACTTC.

This clone appeared a single time. V usage is TRBV18 and J usage is TRBJ2-3, with D possibly matching TRBD1 (6 bases). V dropped 6 bases and J dropped 2 bases, with 9 bases sitting between them. The CDR3 loop spans 13 amino acids. Germline V gene sequence: CDR1 KGHSH, CDR2 LQKENI. CDR3: CASSRDITDTQYF. The DNA of the CDR3 is TGTGCCAGCTCCCGGGACATCACAGATACGCAGTATTTT.

CDR3 amino acids: CASIADRSNSPLHF. In DNA form, the CDR3 reads TGTGCCAGCATTGCGGACAGAAGTAATTCACCCCTCCACTTT. This chain uses TRBV6-1 with TRBJ1-6, with D possibly TRBD1 on 6 matching bases. The V end lost 7 bases, the J end lost 6 bases, and 13 bases lay between the germline ends. Per the germline V gene, CDR1 is MNHNS and CDR2 is SASEGT. This CDR3 is built from 14 residues.

The chain uses TRBV25-1 and TRBJ1-1, with D possibly TRBD1 on 5 matching bases. Germline-derived CDR1 and CDR2 are MGHDK and SYGVNS. CDR3 length: 15 residues. The V and J ends lost 2 bases and 1 base respectively, with 11 bases between them. The CDR3 DNA follows: TGTGCCAGCAGTGAAAACCAGAGGGGGAACACTGAAGCTTTCTTT. Protein: CASSENQRGNTEAFF.